These 32 T cell receptor beta chains originate from one sample sequenced in a study of blood T cell repertoires in COVID-19. Measured with immunoSEQ multiplex PCR; TCRdb has only the in-frame clones, and not every one. The sample holds around 430,000 clones; roughly 88% are singletons and the top ten take approximately 12%. The sample consisted of peripheral blood. Receptors were obtained from a woman aged 50 to 65 with COVID-19, enrolled during active disease.

The chain couples TRBV19 to TRBJ1-2; D is perhaps TRBD1 (6 bases). Per germline, CDR1 LNHDA and CDR2 SQIVND (reference sequence). The CDR3 spans 13 residues. Between the trimmed V and J ends, which lost 6 bases and 4 bases, there was a span of 12 bases. CDR3 DNA: TGTGCCAGTAGCTGGGGGCACGGCTATGGCTACACCTTC. Amino acids: CASSWGHGYGYTF.

This clone showed up just a few times. The rearrangement links TRBV3-1 (or the pseudogene TRBV3-2) to TRBJ1-3; D unresolved. Germline CDR1 is LGHDT and CDR2 is YNNKEL (reference sequence). The ends were cut back, 0 bases at V and 8 bases at J, with 11 bases in the middle. CDR3 length: 14 amino acids. The CDR3, as DNA: TGTGCCAGCAGCCAAGAGAGGTTCCTTGACACCATATATTTT. It codes for CASSQERFLDTIYF.

V is TRBV10-3 and J is TRBJ1-4, with D perhaps matching TRBD1 (6 bases). The CDR3 has 14 residues. Trimming took off 4 bases at V and 8 bases at J, with 14 bases between the two ends. The V gene's germline CDR1 is ENHRY and CDR2 SYGVKD. DNA of the CDR3: TGTGCCATCAGTGCACAGGGTTATGAGGAAAAACTGTTTTTT. It specifies CAISAQGYEEKLFF.

In DNA, the CDR3 is TGTGCCAGCTCACCACGCAGGGACTCCTACAATGAGCAGTTCTTC. This translates into CASSPRRDSYNEQFF. The chain carries TRBV18 and TRBJ2-1; perhaps TRBD1 as D (5 bases). CDR1 and CDR2 (germline): KGHSH, LQKENI. This CDR3 spans 15 amino acids. Trimming left V 1 base short and J 0 bases short, with 7 bases between. The full variable domain, with the rest looked up from reference TRBV18 and TRBJ2-1, is NAGVMQNPRHLVRRRGQEARLRCSPMKGHSHVYWYRQLPEEGLKFMVYLQKENIIDESGMPKERFSAEFPKEGPSILRIQQVVRGDSAAYFCASSPRRDSYNEQFFGPGTRLTVL.

The chain joins TRBV11-1 to TRBJ1-2, with 12 bases that match TRBD1. This CDR3 contains 16 residues. Germline V gene lookup returns CDR1 SGHAT and CDR2 FQDESV (reference sequence). V was pared by 5 bases and J by 4 bases, with 8 bases of the junction left unmatched. The CDR3 DNA sequence: TGTGCCAGCAGCGGGACAGGGGGCCCGACGGGCTATGGCTACACCTTC. This translates into CASSGTGGPTGYGYTF.

This chain links TRBV3-1 (or the pseudogene TRBV3-2) with TRBJ1-1; perhaps TRBD1 as D (6 bases). With 4 bases removed from V and 3 bases from J, the gap between germline ends came to 15 bases. CDR1 and CDR2 (germline): LGHDT, YNNKEL (reference sequence). The CDR3 extends over 15 amino acids. This chain's CDR3 is CASSLMGGGHTEAFF. DNA of the CDR3: TGTGCCAGCAGCCTCATGGGGGGGGGCCACACTGAAGCTTTCTTT.

The chain combines TRBV5-3 with TRBJ2-3; 11 positions match TRBD1. TRBV5-3 is an ORF for which the function is uncertain. V was clipped by 6 bases and J by 2 bases; unmatched bases: 11. This CDR3 is built from 17 residues. The CDR3 protein is CARIKPGTGGYTDTQYF. The CDR3 DNA reads TGTGCCAGAATCAAGCCCGGGACAGGGGGTTACACAGATACGCAGTATTTT.

This clone was detected only a few times. The chain combines TRBV6-5 with TRBJ1-1, with D uncertain. CDR3 length: 13 amino acids. The V gene's germline CDR1 is MNHEY and CDR2 SVGAGI. The V end was cut by 2 bases, the J end by 4 bases, with 8 bases between. CDR3 in DNA: TGTGCCAGCAGTTACAGGGAGGGCACTGAAGCTTTCTTT. This sequence encodes CASSYREGTEAFF.

Note on this clone: This same CDR3 is encoded by further DNA sequences in the sample. V usage is TRBV19 and J usage is TRBJ1-1; the D is unclear. V lost 2 bases and J lost 1, with 5 bases in between. The CDR3 extends over 13 amino acids. Germline CDR1 is LNHDA and CDR2 is SQIVND (reference sequence). The CDR3 nucleotides are TGTGCCAGTAGTATAAGAGGGAACACTGAAGCTTTCTTT. Translation: CASSIRGNTEAFF.

The V gene is TRBV11-2, the J gene TRBJ1-1; D may be TRBD1 (5 bases). Trimming cost V 5 bases and J 10 bases, with 14 bases left between them. In germline, CDR1 is SGHAT, CDR2 FQNNGV. The CDR3 sequence is 12 residues long. The DNA of the CDR3 is TGTGCCAGCAGCCCCCCGGGGGAAGTAGCTTTCTTT. As protein: CASSPPGEVAFF.

The rearrangement links TRBV29-1 to TRBJ1-2, with 8 bases aligning to TRBD1. V lost 6 bases, J lost 8 bases, and 8 bases stayed unmatched. This CDR3 has 12 residues. Germline CDR1 and CDR2: SQVTM and ANQGSEA. CDR3 DNA sequence: TGCAGCGTCCTGACAGGGGTGGAAGGCTACACCTTC. Amino acid sequence: CSVLTGVEGYTF.

The V call is TRBV10-3, the J call TRBJ2-3, with TRBD2 as a possible D gene (6 bases). Germline V gives CDR1 ENHRY, CDR2 SYGVKD. The CDR3 spans 15 residues. Trimming pared 3 bases from V and 0 bases from J, leaving 10 bases between. CDR3: CAISDLAASTDTQYF. The DNA for the CDR3 is TGTGCCATCAGTGATTTAGCGGCTAGCACAGATACGCAGTATTTT.

The chain is built from TRBV19 and TRBJ1-5; D is ambiguous. The CDR3 is 13 amino acids. CDR1 is LNHDA, CDR2 SQIVND, per germline (reference sequence). Trimming left V 4 bases short and J 4 bases short, with 8 bases between. The CDR3: CASSTSLNQPQHF. The CDR3 bases are TGTGCCAGTAGTACCTCCCTGAATCAGCCCCAGCATTTT.

The J gene is TRBJ2-7, the V gene TRBV3-1 (or the pseudogene TRBV3-2), with 7 bases aligning to TRBD2. Trimming cost V 6 bases and J 3 bases; bases outside gene matches: 5. CDR3 length: 13 residues. Germline-derived CDR1 and CDR2 are LGHDT and YNNKEL (reference sequence). The CDR3 sequence is CASSTSVGYEQYF. CDR3 bases: TGTGCCAGCAGTACTAGCGTAGGCTACGAGCAGTACTTC.

The chain couples TRBV30 to TRBJ1-1; 7 bases align to TRBD1. CDR1 and CDR2 (germline): GTSNPN, SVGIG (reference sequence). The length of the CDR3 is 14 residues. With V trimmed by 7 bases and J by 6 bases, 14 bases remained unmatched. The CDR3 loop is CASTTGQSGSEAFF. The CDR3, as DNA: TGTGCCTCAACGACGGGACAGAGTGGATCTGAAGCTTTCTTT.

DNA of the CDR3: TGTGCCAGCAGATCCTACGACAGGGAGTTCTTACCCCTCCACTTT. It is translated as CASRSYDREFLPLHF. The chain joins TRBV27 to TRBJ1-6, with 7 bases that match TRBD1. CDR3 length: 15 amino acids. The germline gives CDR1 MNHEY, CDR2 SMNVEV (reference sequence). V dropped 6 bases and J dropped 12; count of bases not matched to a gene: 14.

This clone was picked up one time. The chain has TRBV29-1 and TRBJ2-7, with a tentative D call TRBD1 (7 bases). Germline CDR1 SQVTM, CDR2 ANQGSEA. Trimming removed 6 bases at V and 0 bases at J, with 15 bases between. This CDR3 contains 14 residues. For the CDR3, the DNA is TGCAGCGTCGCAGGGGGGATGAGCTCCTACGAGCAGTACTTC. Its protein product is CSVAGGMSSYEQYF.

The chain combines TRBV18 with TRBJ1-3; D perhaps matches TRBD1 (6 bases). The germline CDR1 and CDR2 sequences are KGHSH and LQKENI. Trimming removed 2 bases at V and 0 bases at J, with 11 bases between. The CDR3 has 16 amino acids. The CDR3 nucleotides are TGTGCCAGCTCACCAAACCAGGGGTTCTCTGGAAACACCATATATTTT. It codes for CASSPNQGFSGNTIYF. Full variable domain (remainder filled in from reference TRBV18 and TRBJ1-3): NAGVMQNPRHLVRRRGQEARLRCSPMKGHSHVYWYRQLPEEGLKFMVYLQKENIIDESGMPKERFSAEFPKEGPSILRIQQVVRGDSAAYFCASSPNQGFSGNTIYFGEGSWLTVV.

The V and J genes are TRBV11-2 and TRBJ2-3, with D unresolved. The CDR3 has 15 amino acids. CDR1 and CDR2 (germline): SGHAT, FQNNGV. V was cut by 1 base and J by 1 base, with 9 bases left in between. CDR3: CASSLVLAGTDTQYF. In DNA, the CDR3 is TGTGCCAGCAGCTTAGTATTGGCGGGCACAGATACGCAGTATTTT. Variable domain in full (rest from reference TRBV11-2 and TRBJ2-3): EAGVAQSPRYKIIEKRQSVAFWCNPISGHATLYWYQQILGQGPKLLIQFQNNGVVDDSQLPKDRFSAERLKGVDSTLKIQPAKLEDSAVYLCASSLVLAGTDTQYFGPGTRLTVL.

This clone was seen more than once but under ten times. J is TRBJ1-6 and V is TRBV5-6; no firm D call. The V end lost 1 base, the J end lost 6 bases, and 11 bases lay between the germline ends. Germline V gene data show CDR1 as SGHDT and CDR2 as YYEEEE. The CDR3 loop spans 15 amino acids. The CDR3 sequence is CASSLRGLSNSPLHF. The CDR3, as DNA: TGTGCCAGCAGCTTGAGAGGGCTCAGTAATTCACCCCTCCACTTT.

Here the CDR3 reads CASTGQGMGNEQFF. CDR3 DNA: TGTGCCAGCACGGGACAGGGAATGGGCAATGAGCAGTTCTTC. The V gene is TRBV27, the J gene TRBJ2-1, with 9 bases aligning to TRBD1. The trim removed 7 bases at V and 6 bases at J, leaving 7 bases unmatched. Germline V gives CDR1 MNHEY, CDR2 SMNVEV (reference sequence). This CDR3 comprises 14 residues.

CDR3 residues: CASSVLGASNTEAFF. The CDR3 DNA is TGTGCCAGCAGCGTTTTGGGGGCCTCGAACACTGAAGCTTTCTTT. The chain links TRBV9 to TRBJ1-1, with D perhaps TRBD1 (6 bases). Per the germline V gene, CDR1 is SGDLS and CDR2 is YYNGEE. V lost 2 bases and J 1 base, leaving 12 bases between the germline ends. The CDR3 length is 15 residues.

The CDR3 nucleotides read TGTGCCAGCAGTCAAGGGAGGGGAGGCAATGAGCAGTTCTTC. It encodes CASSQGRGGNEQFF. V usage is TRBV27 and J usage is TRBJ2-1, with TRBD2 matching over 7 bases. Germline lookup yields CDR1 MNHEY and CDR2 SMNVEV (reference sequence). This CDR3 spans 14 amino acids. J gave up 6 bases and V 5 bases, and 7 bases lay outside the gene matches.

The chain couples TRBV5-6 to TRBJ2-5, with TRBD2 as a possible D gene (6 bases). The germline V and J ends were trimmed by 6 bases and 1 base, with 13 bases remaining between them. The germline CDR1 and CDR2 sequences are SGHDT and YYEEEE. CDR3 length equals 14 residues. CDR3 sequence: CASMEHGGQETQYF. CDR3 nucleotides: TGTGCCAGCATGGAGCACGGGGGCCAAGAGACCCAGTACTTC.

The chain carries TRBV5-4 and TRBJ1-1, with TRBD1 matching over 8 bases. V shed 3 bases, J shed 4 bases, and the junction held 11 bases outside the gene matches. The CDR3 covers 16 residues. Looked up from germline, CDR1 is SGHNT and CDR2 is YYREEE (reference sequence). The CDR3 reads CASSSGQVSSITEAFF. CDR3 DNA sequence: TGTGCCAGCAGCTCGGGACAGGTGTCTTCGATCACTGAAGCTTTCTTT.

This sequence joins TRBV11-2 and TRBJ2-6; D is unclear. This CDR3 has 16 residues. Germline CDR1 reads SGHAT; CDR2 reads FQNNGV. V dropped 5 bases and J dropped 1 base, with 12 bases sitting between them. The CDR3, as DNA: TGTGCCAGCAGCCCAAGACGGAGATCTGGGGCCAACGTCCTGACTTTC. It encodes CASSPRRRSGANVLTF.

This clone came up once. V is TRBV30 and J is TRBJ1-4; D unresolved. The V end was cut by 3 bases, the J end by 12 bases, with 20 bases between. Germline values: CDR1 GTSNPN, CDR2 SVGIG (reference sequence). The length of the CDR3 is 14 residues. The CDR3 sequence is CAWSPDRGSLELFF. CDR3 bases: TGTGCCTGGAGCCCGGACCGGGGAAGTTTGGAACTGTTTTTT.

The chain combines TRBV10-2 with TRBJ1-1, with TRBD1 matching 8 bases. This CDR3 has 13 amino acids. V shed 8 bases and J 4 bases; nucleotides not matched to a gene: 6. CDR1 is WSHSY, CDR2 SAAADI, per germline. The DNA for the CDR3 is TGCGCCAGCTTTAGGGACAGGTTCACTGAAGCTTTCTTT. Protein sequence: CASFRDRFTEAFF.

The chain joins TRBV6-6 to TRBJ2-4, with D possibly matching TRBD2 (5 bases). Germline values: CDR1 MNHNY, CDR2 SVGAGI (reference sequence). The CDR3 consists of 12 residues. The V end was cut by 5 bases, the J end by 7 bases, with 9 bases between. The CDR3 here is CASSSTGNIQYF. The CDR3 region has the DNA TGTGCCAGCAGTAGCACGGGGAACATTCAGTACTTC.

V usage is TRBV21-1 and J usage is TRBJ2-5; no DNA check was done on the table's D call, TRBD1. TRBV21-1 is noted as a pseudogene. The CDR3 extends over 15 amino acids. CDR3 sequence (DNA): TGTGCCAGCAGCAAATTTTCGTACAGGGAGGAGACCCAGTACTTC. Protein sequence: CASSKFSYREETQYF.

This chain joins TRBV19 and TRBJ2-7, with D possibly being TRBD1 (6 bases). CDR3 size: 15 residues. Germline V gene sequence: CDR1 LNHDA, CDR2 SQIVND (reference sequence). V gave up 2 bases and J gave up 3 bases, with 14 bases separating them. The DNA for the CDR3 is TGTGCCAGTAGTATAAGGTGGGAAGGGGGCTACGAGCAGTACTTC. Its protein is CASSIRWEGGYEQYF.

CDR3 protein: CASSLQGHTEAFF. CDR3 sequence (DNA): TGCGCCAGCAGCTTACAGGGGCACACTGAAGCTTTCTTT. The chain employs TRBV5-1 and TRBJ1-1; TRBD1 aligns across 7 bases. Germline loops: CDR1 SGHRS, CDR2 YFSETQ. The CDR3 contains 13 residues. V lost 2 bases, J lost 3 bases, and 1 base stayed unmatched. Drawing the rest from reference TRBV5-1 and TRBJ1-1, the complete variable domain is KAGVTQTPRYLIKTRGQQVTLSCSPISGHRSVSWYQQTPGQGLQFLFEYFSETQRNKGNFPGRFSGRQFSNSRSEMNVSTLELGDSALYLCASSLQGHTEAFFGQGTRLTVV.